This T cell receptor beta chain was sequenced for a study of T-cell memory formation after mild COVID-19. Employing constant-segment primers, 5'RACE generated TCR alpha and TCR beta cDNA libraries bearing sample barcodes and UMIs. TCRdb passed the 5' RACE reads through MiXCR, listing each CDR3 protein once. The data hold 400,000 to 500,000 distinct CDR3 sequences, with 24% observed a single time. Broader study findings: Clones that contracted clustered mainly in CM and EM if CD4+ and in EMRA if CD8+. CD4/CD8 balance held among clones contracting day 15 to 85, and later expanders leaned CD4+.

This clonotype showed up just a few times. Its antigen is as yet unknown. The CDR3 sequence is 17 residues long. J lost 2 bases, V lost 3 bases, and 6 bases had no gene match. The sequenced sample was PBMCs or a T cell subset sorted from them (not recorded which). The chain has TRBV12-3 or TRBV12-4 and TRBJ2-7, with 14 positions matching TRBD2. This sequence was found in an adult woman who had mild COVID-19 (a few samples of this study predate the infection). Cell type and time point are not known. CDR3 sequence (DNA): TGTGCCAGCAGTTTCTCGGGACTAGCGGGAGTACCCTACGAGCAGTACTTC. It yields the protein CASSFSGLAGVPYEQYF.